These T cell receptor beta chains were read from a single sample in a study of T cells after posttransplantation cyclophosphamide. Assay: immunoSEQ multiplex PCR; the TCRdb copy retains only in-frame clones and omits some. The record shows more than 40,000 clones for this sample, with no singletons present. Sequences were obtained from PBMCs. All receptors come from a middle-aged man in good health, CMV-negative, and a related stem cell transplant donor. The CDR3 runs from the conserved cysteine through the conserved F or W. Each record gives: V gene, clone size, J gene, D gene, CDR3 DNA, CDR3 protein. A D gene is named only where the DNA matches it firmly. Clone size is given as how often the clone was seen (once, few, many) or a class if it is expanded.

TRBV15	many	TRBJ1-5	TRBD1	TGTGCCACCAGCAGGGACAGGGGTCCGGCTCAGCCCCAGCATTTT	CATSRDRGPAQPQHF
TRBV28	many	TRBJ1-4	.	TGTGCCACCAGTTTACAAGGGGCGGACGAAAAACTGTTTTTT	CATSLQGADEKLFF
TRBV28	many	TRBJ1-1	TRBD1	TGTGCCAGCAGTTTAGGGACAGGGGGCTCCCGAAACACTGAAGCTTTCTTT	CASSLGTGGSRNTEAFF
TRBV7-2	many	TRBJ1-5	.	TGTGCCAGCAGCTTAGACTCAGGGGCGAGCAATCAGCCCCAGCATTTT	CASSLDSGASNQPQHF
TRBV7-2	many	TRBJ1-2	.	TGTGCCAGCAGCCGAGGGGGAAACTATGGCTACACCTTC	CASSRGGNYGYTF
TRBV10-3	many	TRBJ2-7	TRBD2	TGTGCCATCAGGGTCGGACTAGCTAACGAGCAGTACTTC	CAIRVGLANEQYF
TRBV9	many	TRBJ2-3	.	TGTGCCAGCAGCGTGGGGCGGGGTAGCACAGATACGCAGTATTTT	CASSVGRGSTDTQYF
TRBV10-2	many	TRBJ1-5	TRBD1	TGCGCCAGCGAGGTAGACAGGGACCAGCCCCAGCATTTT	CASEVDRDQPQHF
TRBV15	many	TRBJ2-3	TRBD2	TGTGCCACCAGCAGTCCCTTAGCGGGTCTCTTCACAGATACGCAGTATTTT	CATSSPLAGLFTDTQYF
TRBV7-2	many	TRBJ2-7	TRBD1	TGTGCCAGCAGCCCAGACCGGGACAGGGTTGACGAGCAGTACTTC	CASSPDRDRVDEQYF
TRBV6-1	many	TRBJ1-5	.	TGTGCCAGCAGTGAACAGGGGAAGGCTAGCAATCAGCCCCAGCATTTT	CASSEQGKASNQPQHF
TRBV7-7	many	TRBJ2-5	.	TGTGCTAGCAGCCCCGAGCTCCAAGAGACCCAGTACTTC	CASSPELQETQYF
TRBV4-2	many	TRBJ2-7	TRBD1	TGTGCCAGCAGCCAAGGGACAGGGACCTACGAGCAGTACTTC	CASSQGTGTYEQYF
TRBV9	many	TRBJ2-1	.	TGTGCCAGCAGCGTAGAGGACTCTATCTACAATGAGCAGTTCTTC	CASSVEDSIYNEQFF
TRBV7-9	many	TRBJ1-5	.	TGTGCCAGCAGTCGGGACATTAGCAATCAGCCCCAGCATTTT	CASSRDISNQPQHF
TRBV19	many	TRBJ2-1	.	TGTGCCAGTAGGCCCAGGGCGAATGAGCAGTTCTTC	CASRPRANEQFF
TRBV2	many	TRBJ1-3	TRBD1	TGTGCCAGCAGTCAGACAGGGGGGAGCTCTGGAAACACCATATATTTT	CASSQTGGSSGNTIYF
TRBV19	many	TRBJ2-1	.	TGTGCCAGTAGTATGGTCGGTAATGAGCAGTTCTTC	CASSMVGNEQFF
TRBV27	few	TRBJ2-7	.	TGTGCCAGCAGTTTTGGCAGGCTCTACGAGCAGTACTTC	CASSFGRLYEQYF
TRBV19	many	TRBJ1-1	TRBD1	TGTGCCAGTAGTATAGGAGCTTATCGGGACAGGGCCCGCCGAGGAGCTTTCTTT	CASSIGAYRDRARRGAFF
TRBV14	many	TRBJ2-3	.	TGTGCCAGCAGCCCAGGGAAAGAAACAGATACGCAGTATTTT	CASSPGKETDTQYF
TRBV18	many	TRBJ1-2	TRBD1	TGTGCCAGCTCTCCCCAAACAGGGGATGGCTACACCTTC	CASSPQTGDGYTF
TRBV6-6	many	TRBJ1-1	TRBD1	TGTGCCAGCAGTTACGAGGGACAGCTGAACACTGAAGCTTTCTTT	CASSYEGQLNTEAFF
TRBV6-5	many	TRBJ1-4	.	TGTGCCAGCAGTTACCAGGGCACGACTAATGAAAAACTGTTTTTT	CASSYQGTTNEKLFF
TRBV9	many	TRBJ1-1	.	TGTGCCAGCAACCCTTTCGGACAGTTGAACACTGAAGCTTTCTTT	CASNPFGQLNTEAFF
TRBV6-5	many	TRBJ1-2	.	TGTGCCAGCAGTAGAACTTTCCAGGGAACCTATGGCTACACCTTC	CASSRTFQGTYGYTF
TRBV6-5	many	TRBJ2-1	TRBD2	TGTGCCAGCAGTTGGACGACTAGCGGGAGGGAAAATGAGCAGTTCTTC	CASSWTTSGRENEQFF
TRBV11-2	many	TRBJ2-7	.	TGTGCCAGCAGCCCAGGGAGGAACGAGCAGTACTTC	CASSPGRNEQYF
TRBV14	many	TRBJ2-1	.	TGTGCCAGCAGCCCAGGCCGGGGGAGCGTATACAATGAGCAGTTCTTC	CASSPGRGSVYNEQFF
TRBV9	many	TRBJ2-2	TRBD2	TGTGCCAGCAGCGTAGCAGCGGGAAACACCGGGGAGCTGTTTTTT	CASSVAAGNTGELFF
TRBV7-7	many	TRBJ2-1	.	TGTGCTAGCAGCTTACTGACAGGAGAGTACAATGAGCAGTTCTTC	CASSLLTGEYNEQFF
TRBV18	many	TRBJ2-3	.	TGTGCCAGCTCAGTGGACTCCACAGATACGCAGTATTTT	CASSVDSTDTQYF
TRBV4-3	many	TRBJ2-1	TRBD2	TGCGCCAGCAGCCAAGATAGGAGCGGGAGGGCCGCTGAGCAGTTCTTC	CASSQDRSGRAAEQFF
TRBV7-6	many	TRBJ2-3	.	TGTGCCAGCAGCTTAGAGTTAGGGGTTTATACGCAGTATTTT	CASSLELGVYTQYF
TRBV5-6	many	TRBJ1-2	.	TGTGCCAGCAGCGCCCCGAGGACTGCTAACTATGGCTACACCTTC	CASSAPRTANYGYTF